This T cell receptor (beta chain) was profiled in a study of blood T cell repertoires in COVID-19. Study information: The cDNA or gDNA used as material had been derived from T cells, B-cell-depleted T cells, or PBMCs.

Trimming pared 4 bases from V and 3 bases from J, leaving 16 bases between. The germline CDR1 and CDR2 sequences are SGHDN and FVKESK. The CDR3 contains 15 residues. Clones were sequenced by immunoSEQ multiplex PCR, and TCRdb holds only the in-frame ones, with some missing. The sample yields some 40,000 clones, 80% seen once. Input material: peripheral blood. The receptor was derived from a man older than 75 with active or convalescent COVID-19. The V and J genes are TRBV14 and TRBJ2-7; a possible D gene is TRBD1 (7 bases). The CDR3 DNA follows: TGTGCCAGCAGCCGGAGACAGGGAGGCGGCTACGAGCAGTACTTC. This codes for CASSRRQGGGYEQYF.